A single sample is the source of the 23 T cell receptor beta chains below, sequenced in a study of response to subunit inactivated influenza vaccine. Using its own MiXCR run on the RT-PCR reads, TCRdb lists one record per CDR3 protein. There are some 800,000 distinct CDR3 sequences in the sample; around 20% occur only once, and about 10% lies in the top ten. Source: PBMCs from blood, taken 4 to 6 days after vaccination. Every receptor here comes from a man in his fifties who received an inactivated influenza vaccine.

The rearrangement links TRBV15 to TRBJ1-1, with unresolved D. The CDR3 extends over 15 amino acids. From germline, CDR1 is LNHNV and CDR2 YYDKDF (reference sequence). V shed 3 bases and J shed 1 base, with 12 bases lying between them. The CDR3: CATSSTRVWNTEAFF. CDR3 DNA sequence: TGTGCCACCAGCAGTACACGTGTTTGGAACACTGAAGCTTTCTTT.

The chain couples TRBV29-1 to TRBJ2-3; D possibly corresponds to TRBD1 (6 bases). CDR3 length: 13 residues. V dropped 6 bases and J dropped 5 bases, with 15 bases sitting between them. The germline V gene encodes CDR1 SQVTM and CDR2 ANQGSEA. Here the CDR3 reads CSVASIRGDTQYF. Written as DNA, the CDR3 is TGCAGCGTAGCCTCTATCAGGGGAGATACGCAGTATTTT.

This clonotype came up a few times. This chain links TRBV5-1 with TRBJ2-2; no clear D. The CDR3 runs 16 residues. The V end was cut by 4 bases, the J end by 4 bases, with 17 bases between. Germline V CDR1 and CDR2: SGHRS, YFSETQ. CDR3 sequence (DNA): TGCGCCAGCAGCATCACCCGAAACCCCCCCACCGGGGAGCTGTTTTTT. This translates into CASSITRNPPTGELFF.

CDR3 amino acids: CASSLFRTGNTEAFF. The CDR3, as DNA: TGTGCCAGCAGCTTATTTCGGACAGGCAACACTGAAGCTTTCTTT. This chain uses TRBV7-8 with TRBJ1-1; 7 bases map to TRBD1. In germline, CDR1 is SGHVS, CDR2 FQNEAQ. V trimming: 2 bases; J trimming: 2 bases; junction bases outside the gene matches: 5. The CDR3 sequence is 15 residues long.

A few counts support this clonotype. The J gene is TRBJ2-5, the V gene TRBV4-3; TRBD1 matches 8 bases. Trimming at V came to 1 base and at J to 3 bases, leaving 4 bases not matched to a gene. Germline loops: CDR1 LGHNA, CDR2 YSLEER. The CDR3 length is 15 residues. The CDR3 DNA is TGCGCCAGCAGCCAAGGGACAGGGATAAAAGAGACCCAGTACTTC. Residues: CASSQGTGIKETQYF.

V gene TRBV6-2 or TRBV6-3 combines with J gene TRBJ2-7; the D is unclear. The CDR3 is 13 residues long. CDR1 is MNHEY, CDR2 SVGEGT, per germline. V was shortened by 4 bases and J by 6 bases, with 13 bases between the two germline ends. The CDR3: CASSFGRAVEQYF. Written as DNA, the CDR3 is TGTGCCAGCAGTTTTGGCCGCGCGGTCGAGCAGTACTTC.

This clonotype was observed a handful of times. The chain recombines TRBV5-5 with TRBJ1-6, with a weak D call TRBD1 (5 bases). Germline V gene sequence: CDR1 SGHKS, CDR2 YYEKEE (reference sequence). The CDR3 extends over 14 amino acids. V was clipped by 4 bases and J by 10 bases, with 15 bases between them. CDR3 residues: CASSSGTRESPLHF. CDR3 DNA: TGTGCCAGCAGCAGCGGGACGAGGGAATCACCCCTCCACTTT.

The V call is TRBV20-1, the J call TRBJ1-4; TRBD1 is a possible D gene (5 bases). V shed 3 bases and J shed 9 bases, with 14 bases lying between them. CDR3 length: 13 residues. CDR1 DFQATT and CDR2 SNEGSKA come from the germline V gene (reference sequence). CDR3 residues: CSASGGSLKKLFF. The CDR3 DNA reads TGCAGTGCTAGTGGGGGATCCCTTAAAAAACTGTTTTTT.

This chain links TRBV10-3 with TRBJ2-5; D unclear. Trimming stripped 10 bases from V and 4 bases from J, with 22 bases between. The germline V gene encodes CDR1 ENHRY and CDR2 SYGVKD. The CDR3 totals 15 residues. In DNA, the CDR3 is TGTGCCACAACAACTTCCCTAGGGTCGAGAGAGACCCAGTACTTC. This translates into CATTTSLGSRETQYF.

The genes are TRBV7-2 and TRBJ2-1, with a possible D match to TRBD2 (7 bases). CDR3 length: 14 residues. Germline loops: CDR1 SGHTA, CDR2 FQGNSA. V shed 7 bases and J shed 1 base, with 11 bases lying between them. The CDR3 protein is CASIKGGSYNEQFF. CDR3 DNA sequence: TGTGCCAGCATTAAGGGGGGGTCCTACAATGAGCAGTTCTTC.

This chain links TRBV20-1 with TRBJ2-1; D is unresolved. Germline V lookup: CDR1 DFQATT, CDR2 SNEGSKA (reference sequence). V was trimmed by 3 bases and J by 3 bases, leaving 9 bases between them. The CDR3 loop spans 13 amino acids. The CDR3 coding sequence is TGCAGTGCTAGGGAATCGGACTACAATGAGCAGTTCTTC. Translating gives CSARESDYNEQFF.

The chain couples TRBV20-1 to TRBJ2-5; D uncertain. Between the trimmed V and J ends, which lost 2 bases and 5 bases, there was a span of 15 bases. Germline V gives CDR1 DFQATT, CDR2 SNEGSKA (reference sequence). The CDR3 contains 14 residues. The CDR3 DNA follows: TGCAGTGCTAGAAACCGGATAGGTGGGGAGACCCAGTACTTC. It specifies CSARNRIGGETQYF.

This clonotype showed up just a few times. The chain is built from TRBV6-1 and TRBJ2-7; D perhaps matches TRBD2 (5 bases). The germline V gene has CDR1 MNHNS and CDR2 SASEGT. The V gene lost 6 bases and the J gene lost 4 bases, with 13 bases spanning the gap. The CDR3 covers 13 residues. DNA of the CDR3: TGTGCCAGCAGCCCCTTCCGGGGATACGAGCAGTACTTC. Protein: CASSPFRGYEQYF.

This chain links TRBV3-1 with TRBJ2-1, with 9 bases aligning to TRBD2. The germline CDR1 and CDR2 sequences are LGHDT and YNNKEL (reference sequence). Losses at the gene ends were 2 bases for V and 6 bases for J; bases not matched to a gene: 5. The CDR3 sequence is 15 residues long. CDR3: CASSQTTSGLNEQFF. CDR3 bases: TGTGCCAGCAGCCAAACGACTAGCGGACTCAATGAGCAGTTCTTC.

The table lists this clonotype with a few counts. The chain is built from TRBV20-1 and TRBJ2-7; D possibly corresponds to TRBD1 (6 bases). Trimming took off 5 bases at V and 6 bases at J, with 11 bases between the two ends. Germline loops: CDR1 DFQATT, CDR2 SNEGSKA (reference sequence). This CDR3 is built from 11 residues. Here the CDR3 reads CSAPTGSEQYF. DNA of the CDR3: TGCAGTGCTCCTACAGGGAGCGAGCAGTACTTC.

In this sample, this clonotype turned up a few times. The chain recombines TRBV5-4 with TRBJ2-2; the D gene is possibly TRBD2 (5 bases). Trimming shortened V by 3 bases and J by 2 bases, and 14 bases separated the two germline ends. In germline, CDR1 is SGHNT, CDR2 YYREEE (reference sequence). This CDR3 is 16 amino acids long. DNA for the CDR3: TGTGCCAGCAGCTACGACCCCGGGATTAACACCGGGGAGCTGTTTTTT. Amino acid sequence: CASSYDPGINTGELFF.

The table lists this clonotype with a few counts. This may be a read error, as it is one base from a much larger clone. This chain's CDR3 is CASSVENTEAFF. CDR3 DNA: TGTGCCAGCAGCGTGGAGAACACTGAAGCTTTCTTT. The chain is built from TRBV9 and TRBJ1-1; D is undetermined. The CDR3 extends over 12 amino acids. CDR1 SGDLS and CDR2 YYNGEE come from the germline V gene. Trimming took 2 bases from V and 1 from J, leaving 3 bases between them. The full variable domain, its missing parts supplied by reference TRBV9 and TRBJ1-1, is DSGVTQTPKHLITATGQRVTLRCSPRSGDLSVYWYQQSLDQGLQFLIQYYNGEERAKGNILERFSAQQFPDLHSELNLSSLELGDSALYFCASSVENTEAFFGQGTRLTVV.

In its sample, this clonotype was seen a few times. The CDR3 region has the DNA TGTGCCAGCAGCGTAAACCACCGGGAGGGTGGCACAGATACGCAGTATTTT. Its translation is CASSVNHREGGTDTQYF. The chain uses TRBV9 and TRBJ2-3; 8 bases are a match to TRBD2. J gave up 1 base and V 1 base, and 8 bases lay outside the gene matches. CDR3 length: 17 amino acids. Germline CDR1 is SGDLS and CDR2 is YYNGEE.

This clonotype was observed a handful of times. The chain joins TRBV6-1 to TRBJ2-7; D may be TRBD2 (5 bases). Trimming pared 8 bases from V and 3 bases from J, leaving 14 bases between. The CDR3 covers 13 residues. The germline V gene encodes CDR1 MNHNS and CDR2 SASEGT. CDR3 DNA: TGTGCCAGCTCCCGTACTAGAGGCTACGAGCAGTACTTC. Translation: CASSRTRGYEQYF.

The J gene is TRBJ1-5, the V gene TRBV28; D remains ambiguous. The V gene's germline CDR1 is MDHEN and CDR2 SYDVKM. CDR3 size: 15 residues. Trimming shortened V by 2 bases and J by 2 bases, and 10 bases separated the two germline ends. This CDR3 is CASSLAGRGNQPQHF. The CDR3 nucleotides are TGTGCCAGCAGTTTAGCAGGCCGGGGCAATCAGCCCCAGCATTTT.

The gene calls are TRBV15 and TRBJ1-1; no clear D gene. The CDR3 is 16 amino acids. CDR1 and CDR2 from the germline V gene are LNHNV and YYDKDF (reference sequence). Trimming pared 0 bases from V and 0 bases from J, leaving 11 bases between. The CDR3 protein is CATSREEFGMNTEAFF. The CDR3 DNA follows: TGTGCCACCAGCAGAGAAGAGTTTGGCATGAACACTGAAGCTTTCTTT.

This clonotype appeared a few times. The V gene is TRBV7-2, the J gene TRBJ2-7; 9 nucleotides agree with TRBD1. CDR3 length: 15 residues. Germline V gene data show CDR1 as SGHTA and CDR2 as FQGNSA. J lost 2 bases, V lost 2 bases, and 4 bases had no gene match. The CDR3 protein is CASSLIGTGTYEQYF. The CDR3 DNA reads as TGTGCCAGCAGCTTAATCGGGACAGGGACCTACGAGCAGTACTTC. Full variable domain (remainder filled in from reference TRBV7-2 and TRBJ2-7): GAGVSQSPSNKVTEKGKDVELRCDPISGHTALYWYRQSLGQGLEFLIYFQGNSAPDKSGLPSDRFSAERTGGSVSTLTIQRTQQEDSAVYLCASSLIGTGTYEQYFGPGTRLTVT.

The chain has TRBV4-2 and TRBJ2-5; 8 bases map to TRBD1. With V trimmed by 2 bases and J by 2 bases, 4 bases remained unmatched. Germline CDR1 reads LGHNA; CDR2 reads YNFKEQ. This CDR3 is 15 amino acids long. The CDR3 nucleotides are TGTGCCAGCAGCCAAAGACAGGGGAATCAAGAGACCCAGTACTTC. As protein: CASSQRQGNQETQYF.